The 32 T cell receptor beta chains below were found in one sample sequenced in a study of PD-L1 blockade in urothelial cancer. TCRdb keeps only in-frame clones here, not all; method: immunoSEQ multiplex PCR. This table has roughly 24,000 clones, less than 90% appearing once. The source material was PBMCs, sampled around atezolizumab (anti-PD-L1) treatment. The receptors were sampled from a man in his sixties with urothelial cancer.

This clone was recorded a few times. This chain uses TRBV6-5 with TRBJ1-1; D unresolved. Germline CDR1 MNHEY, CDR2 SVGAGI. Between the trimmed V and J ends, which lost 2 bases and 1 base, there was a span of 14 bases. The CDR3 runs to 16 residues. CDR3 in DNA: TGTGCCAGCAGTTACGGACTGCTGCTCGGGAACACTGAAGCTTTCTTT. Encoded protein: CASSYGLLLGNTEAFF.

This chain joins TRBV4-1 and TRBJ2-7; 7 positions agree with TRBD1. The V gene end was trimmed by 4 bases and the J gene end by 4 bases; junction bases not matched to a gene: 7. The CDR3 contains 14 residues. Germline loops: CDR1 MGHRA, CDR2 YSYEKL. The CDR3 reads CASSLLLQGYEQYF. The CDR3 nucleotides are TGCGCCAGCAGCCTCCTACTACAGGGGTACGAGCAGTACTTC.

The CDR3 region is CASSLPTGESNSPLHF. In nucleotides, the CDR3 is TGTGCCAGCAGTTTACCCACAGGGGAGTCTAATTCACCCCTCCACTTT. The chain joins TRBV6-6 to TRBJ1-6, with TRBD1 matching 7 bases. V dropped 4 bases and J dropped 6; count of bases not matched to a gene: 9. This CDR3 has 16 amino acids. In germline, CDR1 is MNHNY, CDR2 SVGAGI (reference sequence).

This clone was seen just once. The chain joins TRBV5-8 to TRBJ2-5; 9 nucleotides align to TRBD2. The length of the CDR3 is 14 residues. V gave up 4 bases and J gave up 5 bases; unmatched junction bases: 6. CDR1 and CDR2 from the germline V gene are SGHTS and YDEGEE. CDR3 amino acids: CASSGGGVRETQYF. For the CDR3, the DNA is TGTGCCAGCAGCGGCGGGGGGGTTCGGGAGACCCAGTACTTC.

This chain connects TRBV7-6 to TRBJ2-5; TRBD1 matches at 9 bases. CDR3 length equals 15 residues. The V and J ends lost 6 bases and 0 bases, in that order; junction bases with no gene match: 5. CDR1 and CDR2 (germline): SGHVS, FNYEAQ. This CDR3 is CASRKGQGNQETQYF. The DNA of the CDR3 is TGTGCCAGCAGGAAGGGACAGGGTAACCAAGAGACCCAGTACTTC.

The chain uses TRBV27 and TRBJ2-1; no reliable D call. The germline CDR1 and CDR2 sequences are MNHEY and SMNVEV (reference sequence). The CDR3 runs to 15 residues. Trimming cost V 6 bases and J 0 bases, with 12 bases left between them. Written as DNA, the CDR3 is TGTGCCAGCAGGGCCGACATACTCTCCTACAATGAGCAGTTCTTC. Translating gives CASRADILSYNEQFF.

CDR3 sequence reads: CAWRETGRNQETQYF. The CDR3 DNA is TGTGCCTGGAGAGAGACCGGGAGGAACCAAGAGACCCAGTACTTC. The V gene is TRBV30, the J gene TRBJ2-5; 7 nucleotides line up with TRBD2. The CDR3 contains 15 residues. Germline loops: CDR1 GTSNPN, CDR2 SVGIG (reference sequence). V was pared by 3 bases and J by 0 bases, with 7 bases of the junction left unmatched.

The rearrangement uses TRBV7-9 and TRBJ2-7; a weak D match, TRBD2 (6 bases). CDR3 size: 14 residues. Germline V gives CDR1 SEHNR, CDR2 FQNEAQ (reference sequence). The germline V and J ends were trimmed by 5 bases and 4 bases, with 15 bases remaining between them. CDR3 residues: CASSRRGAAYEQYF. CDR3 nucleotides: TGTGCCAGCAGCCGACGCGGGGCCGCGTACGAGCAGTACTTC.

The CDR3: CASSLSGTGIEKLFF. The CDR3 DNA follows: TGTGCCAGCTCACTCTCCGGGACAGGGATTGAAAAACTGTTTTTT. V usage is TRBV18 and J usage is TRBJ1-4; 9 nucleotides match TRBD1. CDR1 is KGHSH, CDR2 LQKENI, per germline. The CDR3 spans 15 residues. V trimming: 4 bases; J trimming: 7 bases; junction bases outside the gene matches: 7.

The chain carries TRBV2 and TRBJ1-4; D is perhaps TRBD1 (5 bases). V was clipped by 3 bases and J by 2 bases, with 13 bases between them. CDR1 SNHLY and CDR2 FYNNEI come from the germline V gene. The CDR3 has 16 amino acids. The CDR3 nucleotides read TGTGCCAGCAGTGAGAACAGGATATCGACTAATGAAAAACTGTTTTTT. Translated, it gives CASSENRISTNEKLFF.

V usage is TRBV5-1 and J usage is TRBJ2-1; D might be TRBD1 (6 bases). Trimming removed 0 bases from V and 7 bases from J, with 11 bases in between. This CDR3 spans 14 amino acids. From germline, CDR1 is SGHRS and CDR2 YFSETQ. In DNA, the CDR3 is TGCGCCAGCAGCTTGGAAAACCAGGGGAATGAGCAGTTCTTC. This codes for CASSLENQGNEQFF.

The V gene is TRBV7-9, the J gene TRBJ2-5; no clear D gene. Trimming took 1 base from V and 5 from J, leaving 5 bases between them. Germline lookup yields CDR1 SEHNR and CDR2 FQNEAQ (reference sequence). The CDR3 is 12 amino acids. The CDR3 protein is CASSLVEETQYF. For the CDR3, the DNA is TGTGCCAGCAGCTTAGTTGAGGAGACCCAGTACTTC. Full variable domain (missing parts from reference TRBV7-9 and TRBJ2-5): DTGVSQNPRHKITKRGQNVTFRCDPISEHNRLYWYRQTLGQGPEFLTYFQNEAQLEKSRLLSDRFSAERPKGSFSTLEIQRTEQGDSAMYLCASSLVEETQYFGPGTRLLVL.

This chain links TRBV30 with TRBJ2-1, with 13 bases aligning to TRBD2. Germline-derived CDR1 and CDR2 are GTSNPN and SVGIG (reference sequence). J was trimmed by 1 base and V by 2 bases; bases with no gene match: 5. The CDR3 consists of 17 residues. The CDR3 DNA sequence: TGTGCCTGGAGTAGAACTAGCGGGAGGGATTCCTACAATGAGCAGTTCTTC. Translating it yields CAWSRTSGRDSYNEQFF.

The rearrangement links TRBV9 to TRBJ2-1; D is possibly TRBD2 (6 bases). CDR1 and CDR2 (germline): SGDLS, YYNGEE. V was cut by 0 bases and J by 4 bases, with 8 bases left in between. This CDR3 has 14 amino acids. CDR3 coding DNA: TGTGCCAGCAGCGTAGGGGGGACTTACAATGAGCAGTTCTTC. It yields the protein CASSVGGTYNEQFF.

V is TRBV6-1 and J is TRBJ1-5; TRBD1 might be the D (5 bases). Trimming cost V 6 bases and J 1 base, with 10 bases left between them. Looked up from germline, CDR1 is MNHNS and CDR2 is SASEGT. The CDR3 contains 14 residues. In DNA, the CDR3 is TGTGCCAGCAGGTGGGGCGACAGCAATCAGCCCCAGCATTTT. It yields the protein CASRWGDSNQPQHF.

This sequence joins TRBV6-4 and TRBJ1-2, with D possibly matching TRBD1 (5 bases). Deletions cut 6 bases from V and 4 bases from J, with 12 bases between. The CDR3 totals 13 residues. Germline assignment: CDR1 MRHNA and CDR2 SNTAGT. The CDR3 sequence: CASRQDGSYGYTF. The CDR3 DNA sequence: TGTGCCAGCAGACAGGACGGAAGCTATGGCTACACCTTC.

This sequence joins TRBV28 and TRBJ2-5, with TRBD1 as a possible D gene (5 bases). Trimming left V 5 bases short and J 4 bases short, with 17 bases between. There are 15 residues in the CDR3. Germline V gene data show CDR1 as MDHEN and CDR2 as SYDVKM. The CDR3 is CASSPRSRVGETQYF. The CDR3 nucleotides are TGTGCCAGCAGTCCCAGGAGCAGGGTTGGAGAGACCCAGTACTTC.

The V gene is TRBV4-1, the J gene TRBJ2-1; possibly TRBD2 for D (5 bases). Germline V gives CDR1 MGHRA, CDR2 YSYEKL. This CDR3 is built from 17 residues. Trimming pared 4 bases from V and 2 bases from J, leaving 18 bases between. The chain's CDR3 is CASSLRGEAATYNEQFF. DNA of the CDR3: TGCGCCAGCAGCCTACGGGGTGAGGCAGCCACCTACAATGAGCAGTTCTTC.

The chain uses TRBV11-3 and TRBJ2-1, with 8 bases lining up with TRBD1. CDR1 and CDR2 (germline): SGHNT, YENEEA. This CDR3 region has 14 residues. V dropped 4 bases and J dropped 3; count of bases not matched to a gene: 2. Here the CDR3 reads CASSYGQGYNEQFF. CDR3 coding DNA: TGTGCCAGCAGCTATGGACAGGGCTACAATGAGCAGTTCTTC.

The rearrangement joins TRBV5-1 to TRBJ2-3; TRBD2 aligns across 10 bases. CDR1 is SGHRS, CDR2 YFSETQ, per germline. This CDR3 region has 14 residues. V trimming: 6 bases; J trimming: 1 base; junction bases outside the gene matches: 2. The CDR3 DNA sequence: TGCGCCAGCAACGGACTAGCGGGCACAGATACGCAGTATTTT. Protein sequence: CASNGLAGTDTQYF.

This clone has a single count. The chain has TRBV5-1 and TRBJ2-7, with 8 bases aligning to TRBD1. The CDR3 is 16 residues long. Germline CDR1 reads SGHRS; CDR2 reads YFSETQ. J was trimmed by 1 base and V by 4 bases; bases with no gene match: 10. CDR3 in DNA: TGCGCCAGCAGCAAAGGGTCCGGACAGGGATCCTACGAGCAGTACTTC. It codes for CASSKGSGQGSYEQYF.

The table lists this clone with a few counts. The chain uses TRBV5-1 and TRBJ1-4; D uncertain. The V gene lost 4 bases and the J gene lost 4 bases, with 14 bases spanning the gap. The CDR3 loop spans 15 amino acids. CDR1 is SGHRS, CDR2 YFSETQ, per germline. CDR3 loop: CASSPDPGLNEKLFF. The CDR3 DNA sequence: TGCGCCAGCAGCCCCGACCCGGGTCTTAATGAAAAACTGTTTTTT.

The chain employs TRBV5-6 and TRBJ2-7; 9 nucleotides line up with TRBD1. The CDR3 has 17 residues. In germline, CDR1 is SGHDT, CDR2 YYEEEE. Trimming at V came to 0 bases and at J to 0 bases, leaving 7 bases not matched to a gene. CDR3: CASSLEVRGQGSYEQYF. CDR3 nucleotides: TGTGCCAGCAGCTTGGAGGTTAGGGGACAGGGCTCCTACGAGCAGTACTTC.

The chain recombines TRBV6-1 with TRBJ2-7; D perhaps matches TRBD2 (5 bases). Per the germline V gene, CDR1 is MNHNS and CDR2 is SASEGT. This CDR3 region has 10 residues. V dropped 5 bases and J dropped 13 bases, with 12 bases sitting between them. The CDR3 reads CASSQDGLYF. CDR3 sequence (DNA): TGTGCCAGCAGTCAAGACGGACTTTACTTC.

This chain joins TRBV11-1 and TRBJ2-3; D possibly corresponds to TRBD1 (5 bases). CDR3 length equals 14 residues. CDR1 SGHAT and CDR2 FQDESV come from the germline V gene (reference sequence). V lost 7 bases and J lost 10, with 21 bases in between. CDR3 sequence (DNA): TGTGCCAGCAACCCTGGGGCTGCGAATTACCCGCAGTATTTT. As protein: CASNPGAANYPQYF.

This clone was recorded a few times. The chain is built from TRBV5-4 and TRBJ1-5; no clear D. The CDR3 totals 15 residues. Germline V gene data show CDR1 as SGHNT and CDR2 as YYREEE (reference sequence). V was trimmed by 0 bases and J by 7 bases, leaving 14 bases between them. CDR3 sequence reads: CASSLEPTARQPQHF. CDR3 DNA: TGTGCCAGCAGCTTGGAGCCCACCGCCAGGCAGCCCCAGCATTTT.

This clone was detected a few times. This chain links TRBV18 with TRBJ2-3; 7 bases align to TRBD2. The length of the CDR3 is 16 residues. Losses at the gene ends were 4 bases for V and 5 bases for J; bases not matched to a gene: 12. The germline V gene encodes CDR1 KGHSH and CDR2 LQKENI. The CDR3 region has the DNA TGTGCCAGCTCACGGGGGAGGACTAGAGGTGGAGATACGCAGTATTTT. It specifies CASSRGRTRGGDTQYF.

The chain joins TRBV9 to TRBJ1-6; 7 bases fit TRBD1. Germline lookup yields CDR1 SGDLS and CDR2 YYNGEE. The V and J ends lost 0 bases and 5 bases, in that order; junction bases with no gene match: 5. This CDR3 region has 16 residues. The CDR3: CASSVEGTANNSPLHF. The CDR3 DNA reads TGTGCCAGCAGCGTAGAGGGGACAGCAAATAATTCACCCCTCCACTTT.

The V call is TRBV2, the J call TRBJ1-1; no reliable D call. The germline V gene has CDR1 SNHLY and CDR2 FYNNEI. Trimming removed 5 bases at V and 4 bases at J, with 11 bases between. The CDR3 is 13 residues long. Here the CDR3 DNA reads TGTGCCAGCAGTAAGGCCAGGTCCACTGAAGCTTTCTTT. The encoded protein is CASSKARSTEAFF.

This sequence joins TRBV6-5 and TRBJ1-2, with D possibly matching TRBD1 (5 bases). Trimming pared 5 bases from V and 2 bases from J, leaving 12 bases between. This CDR3 spans 14 amino acids. Germline V lookup: CDR1 MNHEY, CDR2 SVGAGI. CDR3 protein: CASSGGEKNYGYTF. Written as DNA, the CDR3 is TGTGCCAGCAGTGGAGGGGAGAAAAACTATGGCTACACCTTC.

This rearrangement joins TRBV4-2 to TRBJ2-1; the D gene is possibly TRBD1 (5 bases). CDR3 length equals 13 residues. The germline V gene has CDR1 LGHNA and CDR2 YNFKEQ. Trimming cost V 0 bases and J 10 bases, with 10 bases left between them. In nucleotides, the CDR3 is TGTGCCAGCAGCCAAGATAGGTCAGGGGAGCAGTTCTTC. It encodes CASSQDRSGEQFF.

This chain connects TRBV5-8 to TRBJ1-1, with TRBD1 as a possible D gene (5 bases). Germline loops: CDR1 SGHTS, CDR2 YDEGEE. V lost 4 bases, J lost 2 bases, and 18 bases lay in between. This CDR3 has 16 residues. CDR3 region: CASSPQPGLFNTEAFF. The CDR3 DNA is TGTGCCAGCAGCCCTCAACCGGGACTGTTTAACACTGAAGCTTTCTTT. The entire variable domain, with the rest obtained from reference TRBV5-8 and TRBJ1-1, is as follows: EAGVTQSPTHLIKTRGQQATLRCSPISGHTSVYWYQQALGLGLQFLLWYDEGEERNRGNFPPRFSGRQFPNYSSELNVNALELEDSALYLCASSPQPGLFNTEAFFGQGTRLTVV.